The clone carrying this T cell receptor (beta chain) occurred a few times. The sample comes from a study of blood T cell repertoires in COVID-19. Participant age was roughly 18 to 100 years, and participants resided in around 24 US areas. Cohort allocation depended upon clinical history that participants reported. Some clones are missing from TCRdb's copy, which holds only in-frame ones; the method was immunoSEQ multiplex PCR. Of around 250,000 clones listed, around 86% are singletons. Germline values: CDR1 SGHDN, CDR2 FVKESK. V lost 4 bases and J lost 7, with 23 bases in between. The CDR3 is made up of 16 amino acids.

The specimen was PBMCs or T cells enriched from blood (not recorded which). This chain uses TRBV14 with TRBJ2-7, with D perhaps TRBD2 (6 bases). The source of this sequence is a man between 18 and 35 years old who had recovered from COVID-19. The CDR3 loop reads CASSRLGTVLYSEQYF. CDR3 coding DNA: TGTGCCAGCAGCCGACTAGGGACTGTTCTCTACTCGGAGCAGTACTTC.